These T cell receptor beta chains were read from a single sample in a study of blood T cell repertoires in COVID-19. Repertoires were generated with immunoSEQ multiplex PCR, while TCRdb's copy carries only in-frame clones and drops some. The sample has some 520,000 clones; 80% to 90% are singletons. The material sequenced was peripheral blood. These receptor sequences come from a man aged 18 to 29 with COVID-19, enrolled during active disease. Each CDR3 is given with its conserved first and last residue. The D gene is left open where the match is weak. Size is omitted from some rows. Given values are once, few, many or a class for expanded clones.

>TRBJ2-5|NA|NA|TRBV5-1
CASSLGPAAVRGETQYF
TGCGCCAGCAGCTTGGGGCCTGCCGCAGTTCGAGGAGAGACCCAGTACTTC
>TRBJ1-1|NA|NA|TRBV4-1
CASSQLTRGTEAFF
TGCGCCAGCAGCCAGCTCACCCGGGGGACTGAAGCTTTCTTT
>TRBJ2-5|TRBD1|NA|TRBV12-3/TRBV12-4
CASSQQGRETQYF
TGTGCCAGCAGTCAACAGGGGCGGGAGACCCAGTACTTC
>TRBJ1-1|TRBD1|NA|TRBV6-5
CASGDRANTEAFF
TGTGCCAGCGGGGACAGGGCTAACACTGAAGCTTTCTTT
>TRBJ2-1|TRBD2|few|TRBV30
CAWSYQGLAGGYYNEQFF
TGTGCCTGGAGTTACCAGGGACTAGCGGGAGGGTACTACAATGAGCAGTTCTTC
>TRBJ1-2|NA|NA|TRBV7-2
CASSLGLAGTTGYTF
TGTGCCAGCAGCTTAGGCCTGGCAGGGACTACTGGCTACACCTTC
>TRBJ2-7|NA|once|TRBV5-5
CASRERLGHEQYF
TGTGCCAGCAGGGAAAGACTAGGTCACGAGCAGTACTTC
>TRBJ2-2|NA|NA|TRBV6-5
CASSFLAHSGELFF
TGTGCCAGCAGTTTTCTAGCCCATAGCGGGGAGCTGTTTTTT
>TRBJ1-2|TRBD1|NA|TRBV6-5
CASSYGTGGRYTF
TGTGCCAGCAGTTACGGGACAGGGGGCAGGTACACCTTC
>TRBJ1-2|NA|once|TRBV12-5
CASGLNHRDGNGYTF
TGTGCTAGTGGCCTCAATCACAGGGATGGAAATGGCTACACCTTC
>TRBJ1-5|NA|NA|TRBV2
CASSRTDNQPQHF
TGTGCCAGCAGCCGGACAGACAATCAGCCCCAGCATTTT
>TRBJ2-5|TRBD1|NA|TRBV10-1
CASSDGTGPQTQYF
TGCGCCAGCAGTGATGGGACAGGGCCGCAGACCCAGTACTTC
>TRBJ2-1|TRBD1|NA|TRBV18
CASSPGTGNEQFF
TGTGCCAGCTCACCAGGGACAGGGAATGAGCAGTTCTTC
>TRBJ2-7|NA|NA|TRBV2
CASSEYHSSYEQYF
TGTGCCAGCAGTGAGTATCACAGCTCCTACGAGCAGTACTTC
>TRBJ2-1|TRBD2|NA|TRBV5-1
CASSPGTRNEQFF
TGCGCCAGCAGCCCCGGGACTAGAAATGAGCAGTTCTTC
>TRBJ2-2|TRBD1|NA|TRBV19
CASLGQGETGELFF
TGTGCCTCCTTGGGACAGGGAGAGACCGGGGAGCTGTTTTTT
>TRBJ2-1|TRBD2|NA|TRBV9
CASTQGLAGPNEQFF
TGTGCCAGCACCCAGGGACTAGCGGGCCCCAATGAGCAGTTCTTC
>TRBJ1-1|NA|NA|TRBV29-1
CSVEPLLLSTEAFF
TGCAGCGTTGAACCCCTACTCCTTAGCACTGAAGCTTTCTTT
>TRBJ1-1|NA|NA|TRBV2
CASRNAMNTEAFF
TGTGCCAGCAGGAACGCGATGAACACTGAAGCTTTCTTT
>TRBJ2-1|TRBD2|NA|TRBV7-2
CASRLPGTSAYNEQFF
TGTGCCAGCAGATTACCCGGGACTAGCGCCTACAATGAGCAGTTCTTC
>TRBJ2-5|TRBD2|NA|TRBV20-1
CSASTSGRREQETQYF
TGCAGTGCTAGTACTAGCGGGAGAAGAGAACAAGAGACCCAGTACTTC
>TRBJ1-5|NA|NA|TRBV20-1
CKNRAGQPQHF
TGCAAGAATAGGGCGGGACAGCCCCAGCATTTT